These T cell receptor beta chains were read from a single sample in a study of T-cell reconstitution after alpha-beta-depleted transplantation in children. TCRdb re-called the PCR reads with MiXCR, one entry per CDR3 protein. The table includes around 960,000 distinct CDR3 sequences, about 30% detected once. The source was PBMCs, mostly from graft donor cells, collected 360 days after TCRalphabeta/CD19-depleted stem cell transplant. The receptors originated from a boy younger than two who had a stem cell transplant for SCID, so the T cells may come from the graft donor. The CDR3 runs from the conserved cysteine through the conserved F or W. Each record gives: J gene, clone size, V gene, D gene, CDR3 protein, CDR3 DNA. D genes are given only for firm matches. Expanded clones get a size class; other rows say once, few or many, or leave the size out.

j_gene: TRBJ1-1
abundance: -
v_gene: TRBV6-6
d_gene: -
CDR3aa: CASSYRRDTEAFF
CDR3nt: TGTGCCAGCAGTTACCGGCGGGACACTGAAGCTTTCTTT

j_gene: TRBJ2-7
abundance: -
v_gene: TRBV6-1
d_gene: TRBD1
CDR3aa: CASSEGTGIPYEQYF
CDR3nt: TGTGCCAGCAGTGAAGGGACAGGTATTCCCTACGAGCAGTACTTC

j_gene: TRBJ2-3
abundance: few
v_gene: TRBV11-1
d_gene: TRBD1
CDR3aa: CASSLPFNRDRSGDTQYF
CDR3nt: TGTGCCAGCAGCTTACCCTTCAACCGGGACAGGAGCGGAGATACGCAGTATTTT

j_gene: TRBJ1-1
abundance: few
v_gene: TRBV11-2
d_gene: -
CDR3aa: CASSNLGRNTEAFF
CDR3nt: TGTGCCAGCAGCAATCTCGGCAGGAACACTGAAGCTTTCTTT

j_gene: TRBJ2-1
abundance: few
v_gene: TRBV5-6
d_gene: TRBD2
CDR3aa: CASSFPPLAGGSDNEQFF
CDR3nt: TGTGCCAGCAGCTTCCCACCACTAGCGGGGGGGAGTGATAATGAGCAGTTCTTC

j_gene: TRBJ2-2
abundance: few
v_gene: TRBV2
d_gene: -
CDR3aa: CASSGRLDDTGELFF
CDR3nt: TGTGCCAGCAGCGGCCGACTAGACGACACCGGGGAGCTGTTTTTT

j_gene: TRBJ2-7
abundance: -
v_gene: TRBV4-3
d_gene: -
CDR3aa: CASSLQVTYEQYF
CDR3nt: TGCGCCAGCAGTCTTCAGGTAACCTACGAGCAGTACTTC

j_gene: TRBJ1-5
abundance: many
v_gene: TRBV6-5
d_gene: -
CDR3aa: CASTASAGGGQPQHF
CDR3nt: TGTGCCAGCACCGCCTCGGCGGGGGGCGGTCAGCCCCAGCATTTT

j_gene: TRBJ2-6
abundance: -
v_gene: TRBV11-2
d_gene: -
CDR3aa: CASSLDSGASGANVLTF
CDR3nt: TGTGCCAGCAGCTTAGATAGTGGGGCCTCTGGGGCCAACGTCCTGACTTTC

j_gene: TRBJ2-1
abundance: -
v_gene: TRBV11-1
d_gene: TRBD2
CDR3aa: CASSLGASGNEQFF
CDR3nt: TGTGCCAGCAGCTTAGGCGCTAGCGGCAATGAGCAGTTCTTC

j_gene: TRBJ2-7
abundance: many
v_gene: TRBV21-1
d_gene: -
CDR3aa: CASSKAWQGVSEQYF
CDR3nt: TGTGCCAGCAGCAAAGCTTGGCAGGGGGTTAGCGAGCAGTACTTC

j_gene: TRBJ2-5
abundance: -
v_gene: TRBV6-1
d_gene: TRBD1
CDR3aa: CASSRQGEGETQYF
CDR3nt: TGTGCCAGCAGCCGACAGGGTGAAGGGGAGACCCAGTACTTC

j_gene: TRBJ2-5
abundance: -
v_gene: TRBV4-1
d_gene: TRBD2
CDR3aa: CASRISGGFQETQYF
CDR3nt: TGCGCCAGCAGGATAAGCGGGGGATTCCAAGAGACCCAGTACTTC

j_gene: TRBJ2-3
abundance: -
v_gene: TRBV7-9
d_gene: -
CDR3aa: CASSLPWEPSSTDTQYF
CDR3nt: TGTGCCAGCAGCCTCCCCTGGGAGCCCAGTAGCACAGATACGCAGTATTTT

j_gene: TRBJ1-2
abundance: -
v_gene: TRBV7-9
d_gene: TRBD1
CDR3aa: CASSPLGGSGYTF
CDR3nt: TGTGCCAGCAGTCCCCTAGGGGGCAGTGGCTACACCTTC

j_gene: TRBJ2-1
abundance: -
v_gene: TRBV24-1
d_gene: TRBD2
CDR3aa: CATSDARLTSGGANEQFF
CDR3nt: TGTGCCACCAGTGATGCACGTCTGACTAGCGGGGGGGCTAATGAGCAGTTCTTC

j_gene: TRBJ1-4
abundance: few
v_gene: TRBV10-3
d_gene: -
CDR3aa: CATRMTEANEKLFF
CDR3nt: TGTGCCACCCGAATGACAGAGGCTAATGAAAAACTGTTTTTT

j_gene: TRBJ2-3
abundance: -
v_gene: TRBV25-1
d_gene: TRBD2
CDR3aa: CASSSRSGRARDTQYF
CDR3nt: TGTGCCAGCAGTTCCCGCAGCGGGAGGGCCCGAGATACGCAGTATTTT

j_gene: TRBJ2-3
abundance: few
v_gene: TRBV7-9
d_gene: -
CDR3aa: CASSLGDLGLDTQYF
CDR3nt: TGTGCCAGCAGCTTGGGGGACTTGGGTTTGGATACGCAGTATTTT

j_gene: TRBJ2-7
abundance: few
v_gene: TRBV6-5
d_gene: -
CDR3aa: CASSYSIGGSYEQYF
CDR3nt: TGTGCCAGCAGTTACTCGATAGGGGGCTCCTACGAGCAGTACTTC

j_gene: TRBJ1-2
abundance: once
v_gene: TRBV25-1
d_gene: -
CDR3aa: CASSEREGGGYTF
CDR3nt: TGTGCCAGCAGTGAACGCGAGGGTGGGGGCTACACCTTC

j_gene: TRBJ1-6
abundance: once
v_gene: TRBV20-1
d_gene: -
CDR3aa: CSARVGQRDNSPLHF
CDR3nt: TGCAGTGCTAGAGTGGGGCAGAGGGATAATTCACCCCTCCACTTT

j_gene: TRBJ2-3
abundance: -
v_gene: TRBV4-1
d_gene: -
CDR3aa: CASSQAGRGTDTQYF
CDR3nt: TGCGCCAGCAGCCAAGCGGGGCGGGGTACAGATACGCAGTATTTT

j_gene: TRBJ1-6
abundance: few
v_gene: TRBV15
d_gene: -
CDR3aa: CATSTASRNSPLHF
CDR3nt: TGTGCCACCAGCACTGCTTCTAGGAATTCACCCCTCCACTTT

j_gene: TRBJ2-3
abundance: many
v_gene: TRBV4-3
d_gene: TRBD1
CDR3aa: CASSPNRGRTDTQYF
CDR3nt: TGCGCCAGCAGCCCTAACAGGGGGAGGACAGATACGCAGTATTTT

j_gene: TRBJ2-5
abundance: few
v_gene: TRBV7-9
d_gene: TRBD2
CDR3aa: CASFRLAEETQYF
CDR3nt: TGTGCCAGTTTCCGACTAGCGGAAGAGACCCAGTACTTC

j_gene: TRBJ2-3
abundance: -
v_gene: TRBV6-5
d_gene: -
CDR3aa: CASSYSSQGWDTQYF
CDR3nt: TGTGCCAGCAGTTACTCGTCGCAGGGGTGGGATACGCAGTATTTT

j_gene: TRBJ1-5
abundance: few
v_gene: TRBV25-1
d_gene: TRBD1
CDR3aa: CARGTGPHQPQHF
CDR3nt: TGTGCCAGGGGGACAGGGCCTCATCAGCCCCAGCATTTT

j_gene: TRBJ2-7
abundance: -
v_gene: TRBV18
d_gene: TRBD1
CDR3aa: CASSPLWDRVHEQYF
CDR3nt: TGTGCCAGCTCACCACTTTGGGACAGGGTCCACGAGCAGTACTTC

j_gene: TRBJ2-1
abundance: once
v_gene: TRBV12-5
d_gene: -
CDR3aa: CASGLDHRGAEQFF
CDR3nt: TGTGCTAGTGGTTTGGACCACCGCGGGGCAGAGCAGTTCTTC